This T cell receptor (beta chain) was obtained from a study of siplizumab effects on memory and regulatory T cells. The study, taken as a whole, reports: Memory cells that were CD4+ and unstimulated gave rise to alloreactive sequences, which siplizumab significantly reduced.

Data came from immunoSEQ multiplex PCR; TCRdb stores just in-frame clones and leaves some out. Of more than 70,000 clones listed, 95% are singletons. As regards this clone: No antigen is known for it.

This CDR3 has 10 residues. In germline, CDR1 is KGHSH, CDR2 LQKENI. Trimming cost V 4 bases and J 7 bases, with 4 bases left between them. The chain combines TRBV18 with TRBJ2-5; D is ambiguous. Material for sequencing was CD8+ T cells sorted from blood. This receptor was taken from a human donor in good health. CDR3: CASSQGTQYF. The CDR3 bases are TGTGCCAGCTCACAGGGGACCCAGTACTTC.